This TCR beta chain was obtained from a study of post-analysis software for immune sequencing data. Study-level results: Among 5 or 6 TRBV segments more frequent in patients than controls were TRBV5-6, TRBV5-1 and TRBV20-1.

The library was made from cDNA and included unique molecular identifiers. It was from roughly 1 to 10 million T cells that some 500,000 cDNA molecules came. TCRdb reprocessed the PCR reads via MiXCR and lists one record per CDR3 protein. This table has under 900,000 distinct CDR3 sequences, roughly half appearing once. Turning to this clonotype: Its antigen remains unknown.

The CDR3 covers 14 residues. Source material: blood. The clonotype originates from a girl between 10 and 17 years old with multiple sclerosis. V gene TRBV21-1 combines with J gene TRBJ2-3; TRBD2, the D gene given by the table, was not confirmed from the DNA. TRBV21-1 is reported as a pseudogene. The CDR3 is CASRGGLNADTQYF. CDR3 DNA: TGTGCCAGCAGGGGAGGTCTCAACGCAGATACGCAGTATTTT.